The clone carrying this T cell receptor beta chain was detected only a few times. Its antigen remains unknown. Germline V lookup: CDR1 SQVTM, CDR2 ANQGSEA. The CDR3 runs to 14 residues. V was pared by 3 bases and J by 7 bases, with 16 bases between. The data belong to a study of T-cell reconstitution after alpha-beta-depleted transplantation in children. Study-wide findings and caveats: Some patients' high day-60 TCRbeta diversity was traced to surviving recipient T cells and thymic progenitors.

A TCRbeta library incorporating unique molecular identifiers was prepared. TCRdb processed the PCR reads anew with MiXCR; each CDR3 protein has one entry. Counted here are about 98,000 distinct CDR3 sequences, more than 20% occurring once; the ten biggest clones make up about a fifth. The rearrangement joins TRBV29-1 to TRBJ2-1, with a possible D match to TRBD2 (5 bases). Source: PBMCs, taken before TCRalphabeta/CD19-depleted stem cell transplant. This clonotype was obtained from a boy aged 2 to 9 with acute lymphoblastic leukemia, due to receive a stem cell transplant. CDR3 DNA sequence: TGCAGCGTTGATAATCAGAGGACTGGGAATGAGCAGTTCTTC. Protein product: CSVDNQRTGNEQFF.